One and the same sample provided the 3 T cell receptor beta chains below, sequenced in a study of blood T cell repertoires in COVID-19. Method: immunoSEQ multiplex PCR; TCRdb's copy keeps in-frame clones and lacks some. The table records 57,000 or so clones, 70% to 90% of them present only once. The material sequenced was peripheral blood. The receptors were sampled from an older man with acute or convalescent COVID-19.

The chain couples TRBV23-1 to TRBJ2-5; 7 bases are a match to TRBD1. TRBV23-1 is placed among ORFs of uncertain function. The CDR3 extends over 13 amino acids. The trim removed 8 bases at V and 0 bases at J, leaving 3 bases unmatched. The CDR3, as DNA: TGCGCCAGCGTCGACAGGGACCAAGAGACCCAGTACTTC. Translating gives CASVDRDQETQYF.

This clone was detected a few times. The rearrangement links TRBV5-6 to TRBJ1-1, with D perhaps TRBD1 (6 bases). Germline V gene lookup returns CDR1 SGHDT and CDR2 YYEEEE. The V gene lost 3 bases and the J gene lost 11 bases, with 17 bases spanning the gap. The CDR3 length is 13 residues. The CDR3 protein is CASSSQQGLWAFF. CDR3 sequence (DNA): TGTGCCAGCAGCTCACAACAGGGCCTCTGGGCTTTCTTT.

The V and J genes are TRBV12-5 and TRBJ2-7; possible D gene TRBD1, 7 bases. V dropped 6 bases and J dropped 2 bases, with 11 bases sitting between them. The germline CDR1 and CDR2 sequences are LGHNT and FRNRAP. This CDR3 spans 13 amino acids. CDR3 bases: TGTGCTAGTGGGCCAGGGGGGACCTACGAGCAGTACTTC. This translates into CASGPGGTYEQYF.